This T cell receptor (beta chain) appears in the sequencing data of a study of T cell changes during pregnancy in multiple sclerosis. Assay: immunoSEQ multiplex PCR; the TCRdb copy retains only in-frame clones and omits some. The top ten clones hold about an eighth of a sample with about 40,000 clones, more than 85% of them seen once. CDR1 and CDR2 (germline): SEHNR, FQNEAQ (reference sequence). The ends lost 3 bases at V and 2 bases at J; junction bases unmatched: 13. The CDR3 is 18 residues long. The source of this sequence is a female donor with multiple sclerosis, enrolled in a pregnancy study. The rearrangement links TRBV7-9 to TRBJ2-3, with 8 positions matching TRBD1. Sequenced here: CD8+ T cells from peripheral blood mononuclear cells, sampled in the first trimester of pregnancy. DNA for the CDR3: TGTGCCAGCAGCTTGATGCCTGCGAGGACAGGGCACACAGATACGCAGTATTTT. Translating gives CASSLMPARTGHTDTQYF.